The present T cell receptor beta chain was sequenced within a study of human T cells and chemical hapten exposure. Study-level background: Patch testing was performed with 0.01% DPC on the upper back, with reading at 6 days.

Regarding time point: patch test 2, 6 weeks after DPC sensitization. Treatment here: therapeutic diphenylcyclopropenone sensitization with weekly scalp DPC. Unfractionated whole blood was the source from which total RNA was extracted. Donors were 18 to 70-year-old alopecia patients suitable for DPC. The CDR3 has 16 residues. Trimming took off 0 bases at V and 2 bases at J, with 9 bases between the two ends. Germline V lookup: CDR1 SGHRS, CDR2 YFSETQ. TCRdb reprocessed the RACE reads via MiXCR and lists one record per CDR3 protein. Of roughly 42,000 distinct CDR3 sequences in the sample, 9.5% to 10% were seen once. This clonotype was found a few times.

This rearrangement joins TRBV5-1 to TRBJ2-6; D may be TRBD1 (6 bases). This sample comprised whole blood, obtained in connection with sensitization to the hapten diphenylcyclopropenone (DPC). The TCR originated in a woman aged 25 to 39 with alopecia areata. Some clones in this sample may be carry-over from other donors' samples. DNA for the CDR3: TGCGCCAGCAGCTTGGAACAGGGACCTGGGGCCAACGTCCTGACTTTC. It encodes CASSLEQGPGANVLTF.